Below, 26 T cell receptor beta chains from the same sample are listed, as sequenced in a study of cytomegalovirus exposure and HLA in healthy donors. PCR was performed using 60 Vbeta and 13 Jbeta primers. The table came from immunoSEQ multiplex PCR; TCRdb's copy has only in-frame clones and leaves some out. The sample lists around 130,000 clones, around 82% occurring once. The sequencing input was PBMCs. Receptors were obtained from a boy aged 5 to 17 in good health and CMV-seronegative.

The rearrangement uses TRBV2 and TRBJ2-5; TRBD1 might be the D (5 bases). The CDR3 has 14 residues. V lost 1 base, J lost 5 bases, and 11 bases lay in between. The germline V gene has CDR1 SNHLY and CDR2 FYNNEI. The CDR3 reads CASSEGRRVETQYF. The DNA of the CDR3 is TGTGCCAGCAGTGAAGGGCGCAGGGTTGAGACCCAGTACTTC.

The V gene is TRBV11-2, the J gene TRBJ1-1; TRBD1 agrees at 7 bases. The CDR3 covers 15 residues. CDR1 is SGHAT and CDR2 is FQNNGV in the germline V gene. Trimming at V came to 1 base and at J to 5 bases, leaving 7 bases not matched to a gene. The CDR3 region has the DNA TGTGCCAGCAGCTTAGTCGTAGGGGGCGAGACTGAAGCTTTCTTT. It is translated as CASSLVVGGETEAFF.

This clone was counted a few times. This chain joins TRBV5-1 and TRBJ2-5; 7 bases align to TRBD1. This CDR3 is 15 amino acids long. Trimming at V came to 3 bases and at J to 1 base, leaving 6 bases not matched to a gene. Germline CDR1 reads SGHRS; CDR2 reads YFSETQ. For the CDR3, the DNA is TGCGCCAGCAGCTCACTACAGGGGAGCCAAGAGACCCAGTACTTC. Its translation is CASSSLQGSQETQYF.

The chain uses TRBV19 and TRBJ1-5, with TRBD1 matching over 8 bases. V dropped 10 bases and J dropped 6; count of bases not matched to a gene: 11. Germline CDR1 reads LNHDA; CDR2 reads SQIVND (reference sequence). The CDR3 loop spans 14 amino acids. In nucleotides, the CDR3 is TGTGCCACCTCAGGGGGCGCATATGGTCAGCCCCAGCATTTT. It specifies CATSGGAYGQPQHF.

The V gene is TRBV5-4, the J gene TRBJ2-7, with 15 bases fitting TRBD2. This CDR3 has 15 residues. In germline, CDR1 is SGHNT, CDR2 YYREEE (reference sequence). Trimming at V came to 4 bases and at J to 7 bases, leaving 6 bases not matched to a gene. The CDR3 bases are TGTGCCAGCAGCGCCGGACTAGCGGGAGGGCCTGAGCAGTACTTC. Translating it yields CASSAGLAGGPEQYF.

The J gene is TRBJ1-4, the V gene TRBV4-2; tentatively, D is TRBD1 (5 bases). The V and J ends lost 0 bases and 2 bases respectively, with 7 bases between them. CDR1 LGHNA and CDR2 YNFKEQ come from the germline V gene. The CDR3 has 15 amino acids. The CDR3 sequence: CASSQDWGTNEKLFF. As DNA, the CDR3 is TGTGCCAGCAGCCAAGATTGGGGCACTAATGAAAAACTGTTTTTT.

The CDR3: CASSSLLGGNNSPLHF. CDR3 in DNA: TGTGCCAGCAGCTCCCTTTTGGGCGGGAATAATTCACCCCTCCACTTT. This chain uses TRBV5-6 with TRBJ1-6, with D uncertain. Trimming cost V 3 bases and J 5 bases, with 15 bases left between them. The CDR3 runs 16 residues. Germline CDR1 SGHDT, CDR2 YYEEEE.

This clone was recorded once. The CDR3 nucleotides are TGTGCCAGCAGCCGTGGGGACATGCAATCCTACGAGCAGTACTTC. Its translation is CASSRGDMQSYEQYF. The rearrangement uses TRBV7-6 and TRBJ2-7; TRBD1 is a possible D gene (6 bases). V was cut by 5 bases and J by 1 base, with 15 bases left in between. The V gene's germline CDR1 is SGHVS and CDR2 FNYEAQ. This CDR3 is 15 amino acids long.

This clone was counted a single time. One end of the junction is discordant with germline, which a read error may explain. The chain employs TRBV7-9 and TRBJ2-3; D call uncertain. Germline CDR1 reads SEHNR; CDR2 reads FQNEAQ (reference sequence). The CDR3 is 10 amino acids. This CDR3 reads CASRASTVVF. In DNA, the CDR3 is TGTGCCAGCAGAGCCTCTACCGTGGTATTT.

This chain links TRBV9 with TRBJ2-2; 11 nucleotides align to TRBD2. V dropped 4 bases and J dropped 2; count of bases not matched to a gene: 4. There are 16 residues in the CDR3. Germline assignment: CDR1 SGDLS and CDR2 YYNGEE. CDR3 bases: TGTGCCAGCAGCCCGCTAGCGGGGGGAAACACCGGGGAGCTGTTTTTT. This gives the protein CASSPLAGGNTGELFF.

The chain employs TRBV5-1 and TRBJ2-3; possible D gene TRBD2, 6 bases. The germline CDR1 and CDR2 sequences are SGHRS and YFSETQ. The CDR3 runs to 15 residues. Trimming stripped 4 bases from V and 2 bases from J, with 14 bases between. The CDR3 DNA sequence: TGCGCCAGCAGCCCATCCCGGGACTCCACAGATACGCAGTATTTT. Protein sequence: CASSPSRDSTDTQYF. Together with reference TRBV5-1 and TRBJ2-3, the CDR3 gives the full variable domain: KAGVTQTPRYLIKTRGQQVTLSCSPISGHRSVSWYQQTPGQGLQFLFEYFSETQRNKGNFPGRFSGRQFSNSRSEMNVSTLELGDSALYLCASSPSRDSTDTQYFGPGTRLTVL.

This clone was counted a single time. The chain links TRBV15 to TRBJ2-3, with 12 nucleotides matching TRBD2. The CDR3 contains 17 residues. J gave up 4 bases and V 5 bases, and 10 bases lay outside the gene matches. CDR1 is LNHNV, CDR2 YYDKDF, per germline (reference sequence). As DNA, the CDR3 is TGTGCCACCAGCGGGGGATTACTAGCGGGAGGCTCAGATACGCAGTATTTT. Translating it yields CATSGGLLAGGSDTQYF.

This clone has only a few counts. The V call is TRBV10-3, the J call TRBJ1-2; TRBD1 matches at 10 bases. The CDR3 sequence is 13 residues long. Looked up from germline, CDR1 is ENHRY and CDR2 is SYGVKD. Trimming cost V 7 bases and J 2 bases; bases outside gene matches: 1. This chain's CDR3 is CAIKGQGNYGYTF. CDR3 nucleotide sequence: TGTGCCATCAAGGGACAGGGGAACTATGGCTACACCTTC.

The chain carries TRBV6-6 and TRBJ2-3, with D unclear. The CDR3 is 12 amino acids. The V end was cut by 0 bases, the J end by 6 bases, with 4 bases between. CDR1 MNHNY and CDR2 SVGAGI come from the germline V gene (reference sequence). The CDR3 DNA reads TGTGCCAGCAGTTACTCCCCTGATACGCAGTATTTT. Residues: CASSYSPDTQYF.

The chain carries TRBV4-3 and TRBJ2-3, with 9 nucleotides matching TRBD2. This CDR3 region has 17 residues. Unmatched junction bases numbered 10, after V lost 0 bases and J lost 6 bases. Germline V CDR1 and CDR2: LGHNA, YSLEER. CDR3 amino acids: CASSQERFLAGSDTQYF. The CDR3 coding sequence is TGCGCCAGCAGCCAAGAAAGGTTCCTAGCGGGATCCGATACGCAGTATTTT.

This chain joins TRBV2 and TRBJ2-7; maybe TRBD2 (6 bases). Germline V gene lookup returns CDR1 SNHLY and CDR2 FYNNEI. CDR3 length equals 14 residues. V lost 1 base to trimming and J lost 2 bases, with 9 bases between them. The CDR3 bases are TGTGCCAGCAGTGAAGGCGGGGAGACCTACGAGCAGTACTTC. It codes for CASSEGGETYEQYF.

This chain uses TRBV18 with TRBJ2-3, with TRBD2 matching over 12 bases. This CDR3 comprises 16 residues. Trimming took 3 bases from V and 2 from J; bases not matched to a gene: 3. Germline V CDR1 and CDR2: KGHSH, LQKENI. This chain's CDR3 is CASSPLAGGYTDTQYF. The DNA for the CDR3 is TGTGCCAGCTCACCTCTAGCGGGGGGGTACACAGATACGCAGTATTTT.

The chain combines TRBV18 with TRBJ1-4, with 7 bases aligning to TRBD1. Germline-derived CDR1 and CDR2 are KGHSH and LQKENI. With V trimmed by 3 bases and J by 8 bases, 6 bases remained unmatched. This CDR3 region has 14 residues. The CDR3 DNA reads as TGTGCCAGCTCACCTCCGACAGGGCGGGAAAAACTGTTTTTT. Translated, it gives CASSPPTGREKLFF.

This clone occurred once. The CDR3 loop reads CAISQLAGLYNEQFF. Here the CDR3 DNA reads TGTGCCATCAGCCAACTAGCGGGACTCTACAATGAGCAGTTCTTC. The rearrangement links TRBV10-3 to TRBJ2-1; TRBD2 aligns across 10 bases. V gave up 6 bases and J gave up 3 bases; unmatched junction bases: 5. The CDR3 totals 15 residues. Germline CDR1 reads ENHRY; CDR2 reads SYGVKD.

This chain links TRBV5-4 with TRBJ2-5; D possibly corresponds to TRBD1 (6 bases). V dropped 0 bases and J dropped 1 base, with 10 bases sitting between them. The CDR3 length is 15 residues. Germline CDR1 SGHNT, CDR2 YYREEE (reference sequence). The CDR3 DNA sequence: TGTGCCAGCAGCTTGGCCGGCAGGGGCCAAGAGACCCAGTACTTC. It encodes CASSLAGRGQETQYF.

The V call is TRBV2, the J call TRBJ2-7, with a weak D call TRBD2 (5 bases). This CDR3 is built from 13 residues. Germline CDR1 reads SNHLY; CDR2 reads FYNNEI. V lost 6 bases to trimming and J lost 3 bases, with 12 bases between them. CDR3 DNA sequence: TGTGCCAGCAGCCCTTTCGGACTCTACGAGCAGTACTTC. It encodes CASSPFGLYEQYF.

This CDR3 is CASSPQGHSTDTQYF. DNA of the CDR3: TGTGCCAGCAGTCCTCAGGGGCATAGCACAGATACGCAGTATTTT. The gene calls are TRBV5-4 and TRBJ2-3, with D possibly matching TRBD1 (6 bases). The CDR3 contains 15 residues. V dropped 5 bases and J dropped 0 bases, with 13 bases sitting between them. Germline V gene lookup returns CDR1 SGHNT and CDR2 YYREEE (reference sequence).

The sample holds a few counts of this clone. The chain joins TRBV7-7 to TRBJ1-1; TRBD1 agrees at 8 bases. Germline loops: CDR1 SSHAT, CDR2 FNYEAQ (reference sequence). V trimming: 2 bases; J trimming: 1 base; junction bases outside the gene matches: 9. The CDR3 spans 17 residues. CDR3 residues: CASSLWYLTGENTEAFF. CDR3 DNA: TGTGCCAGCAGCTTATGGTACTTGACAGGGGAGAACACTGAAGCTTTCTTT.

A single count supports this clone. V is TRBV7-8 and J is TRBJ2-1; D remains unclear. Looked up from germline, CDR1 is SGHVS and CDR2 is FQNEAQ. This CDR3 has 13 amino acids. Trimming removed 5 bases at V and 8 bases at J, with 13 bases between. DNA of the CDR3: TGTGCCAGCAGCCCAAGCGCTGCGTATGAGCAGTTCTTC. Amino acids: CASSPSAAYEQFF.

The chain couples TRBV12-5 to TRBJ1-1, with D possibly TRBD1 on 5 matching bases. The CDR3 covers 17 residues. Germline V gene lookup returns CDR1 LGHNT and CDR2 FRNRAP. Trimming took off 4 bases at V and 4 bases at J, with 22 bases between the two ends. The CDR3 region is CASGSLNKTAGRTEAFF. The CDR3 nucleotides read TGTGCTAGTGGTTCCTTAAACAAGACAGCGGGGCGCACTGAAGCTTTCTTT.

This chain uses TRBV4-1 with TRBJ2-2; D is unclear. The CDR3 loop spans 14 amino acids. The germline V gene has CDR1 MGHRA and CDR2 YSYEKL. V was shortened by 0 bases and J by 1 base, with 3 bases between the two germline ends. Here the CDR3 reads CASSQDRNTGELFF. Written as DNA, the CDR3 is TGCGCCAGCAGCCAAGATCGGAACACCGGGGAGCTGTTTTTT.